These 32 T cell receptor beta chains share one sample of origin, sequenced in a study of CD8 T cells in ankylosing spondylitis. General study results and limits: Characteristic, it appeared, of ankylosing spondylitis blood was a TCR beta motif of several highly homologous variants.

No antigen is known for these receptors. MiXCR, run by TCRdb on the 5' RACE reads, gives a single entry per CDR3 protein. The table has more than 650,000 distinct CDR3 sequences, about 12% seen once. The sample taken for sequencing was blood, either unsorted or a sorted T cell fraction (not recorded which). These receptors were taken from a male donor with ankylosing spondylitis.

There are many counts of this clonotype. The chain uses TRBV4-3 and TRBJ2-2, with 7 bases that match TRBD1. Germline CDR1 reads LGHNA; CDR2 reads YSLEER. The V segment lost 4 bases and the J segment 6 bases; nucleotides outside the gene matches: 8. The CDR3 has 15 residues. The chain's CDR3 is CASSLSRQGAGELFF. CDR3 nucleotide sequence: TGCGCCAGCAGCCTTTCCCGACAGGGAGCCGGGGAGCTGTTTTTT.

The rearrangement links TRBV20-1 to TRBJ1-6; maybe TRBD1 (5 bases). Germline V gives CDR1 DFQATT, CDR2 SNEGSKA (reference sequence). V lost 3 bases and J 8 bases, leaving 8 bases between the germline ends. This CDR3 spans 12 amino acids. The CDR3 sequence is CSASEGYSPLHF. In DNA form, the CDR3 reads TGCAGTGCTAGCGAGGGGTATTCACCCCTCCACTTT.

In its sample, this clonotype was seen many times. The V gene is TRBV29-1, the J gene TRBJ2-7; 8 positions agree with TRBD2. The V segment lost 3 bases and the J segment 2 bases; nucleotides outside the gene matches: 3. CDR1 SQVTM and CDR2 ANQGSEA come from the germline V gene. CDR3 size: 13 residues. Written as DNA, the CDR3 is TGCAGCGTTGAGGGACTAGGCGCCTACGAGCAGTACTTC. It yields the protein CSVEGLGAYEQYF.

This clonotype was detected a few times. The V call is TRBV20-1, the J call TRBJ2-1; TRBD1 or TRBD2 may be the D gene (5 bases each). CDR3 size: 13 residues. Per germline, CDR1 DFQATT and CDR2 SNEGSKA (reference sequence). The V end lost 3 bases, the J end lost 3 bases, and 9 bases lay between the germline ends. The CDR3 sequence is CSARGDVYNEQFF. CDR3 nucleotide sequence: TGCAGTGCTAGGGGGGACGTCTACAATGAGCAGTTCTTC.

The gene calls are TRBV18 and TRBJ1-5; D is uncertain. The V gene lost 1 base and the J gene lost 5 bases, with 6 bases spanning the gap. This CDR3 is built from 13 residues. The germline V gene has CDR1 KGHSH and CDR2 LQKENI. Here the CDR3 DNA reads TGTGCCAGCTCACCACGGTCGGATCAGCCCCAGCATTTT. Its protein product is CASSPRSDQPQHF.

The chain couples TRBV29-1 to TRBJ2-7; D not resolved. This CDR3 is 10 amino acids long. Per the germline V gene, CDR1 is SQVTM and CDR2 is ANQGSEA. Deletions cut 5 bases from V and 7 bases from J, with 9 bases between. For the CDR3, the DNA is TGCAGCGTTCTCTTGGGGGAGCAGTACTTC. Translating it yields CSVLLGEQYF.

This chain links TRBV11-1 with TRBJ2-1; 7 bases fit TRBD2. The CDR3 consists of 14 residues. In germline, CDR1 is SGHAT, CDR2 FQDESV (reference sequence). Unmatched junction bases numbered 7, after V lost 3 bases and J lost 8 bases. The CDR3 DNA is TGTGCCAGCAGCTTTCGCGGGAGCCTCTATGAGCAGTTCTTC. Protein product: CASSFRGSLYEQFF.

This clonotype was observed at least ten times. The CDR3: CSAWDRGQETQYF. CDR3 nucleotides: TGCAGTGCTTGGGACAGGGGGCAAGAGACCCAGTACTTC. The chain carries TRBV20-1 and TRBJ2-5; TRBD1 matches 11 bases. The CDR3 extends over 13 amino acids. Germline values: CDR1 DFQATT, CDR2 SNEGSKA (reference sequence). J lost 2 bases, V lost 5 bases, and 1 base had no gene match.

This clonotype was seen repeatedly, ten times or more. J is TRBJ1-5 and V is TRBV20-1; D is unclear. V lost 6 bases to trimming and J lost 3 bases, with 9 bases between them. CDR1 is DFQATT, CDR2 SNEGSKA, per germline (reference sequence). The CDR3 extends over 12 amino acids. The CDR3 sequence: CSARSSNQPQHF. The CDR3 coding sequence is TGCAGTGCCCGCTCCTCCAATCAGCCCCAGCATTTT.

This clonotype has more than one count but fewer than ten. This chain uses TRBV4-2 with TRBJ1-4, with D unclear. CDR3 length: 15 residues. V shed 1 base and J shed 5 bases, with 11 bases lying between them. Germline V gene sequence: CDR1 LGHNA, CDR2 YNFKEQ. The DNA for the CDR3 is TGTGCCAGCAGCCAAGGCGCCAGAGAGAATGAAAAACTGTTTTTT. Its protein is CASSQGARENEKLFF.

This clonotype was seen more than once but under ten times. CDR3: CASSLAPVGLNPYEQYF. The CDR3 DNA follows: TGTGCCAGCAGCTTAGCGCCGGTCGGACTGAATCCCTACGAGCAGTACTTC. The chain is built from TRBV7-2 and TRBJ2-7; maybe TRBD2 (5 bases). The CDR3 totals 17 residues. The V and J ends lost 0 bases and 2 bases respectively, with 17 bases between them. CDR1 is SGHTA, CDR2 FQGNSA, per germline.

This rearrangement joins TRBV5-1 to TRBJ2-7; weak D call: TRBD1 (5 bases). CDR1 and CDR2 (germline): SGHRS, YFSETQ. V lost 4 bases and J lost 6, with 14 bases in between. The CDR3 contains 13 residues. The DNA for the CDR3 is TGCGCCAGCAGCGTAGACACAGGCTTCGAGCAGTACTTC. Translation: CASSVDTGFEQYF.

At least ten counts were recorded for this clonotype. V gene TRBV7-9 combines with J gene TRBJ2-2, with D perhaps matching TRBD1 or TRBD2 (6 bases each). Germline values: CDR1 SEHNR, CDR2 FQNEAQ (reference sequence). Trimming pared 6 bases from V and 2 bases from J, leaving 13 bases between. This CDR3 has 15 residues. CDR3 amino acids: CASRQGGTNTGELFF. CDR3 in DNA: TGTGCCAGCAGACAAGGGGGGACAAACACCGGGGAGCTGTTTTTT.

J is TRBJ1-6 and V is TRBV6-5, with D possibly matching TRBD1 (5 bases). The length of the CDR3 is 15 residues. V was pared by 0 bases and J by 10 bases, with 13 bases between. The V gene's germline CDR1 is MNHEY and CDR2 SVGAGI. The CDR3: CASSYSFRGGSPLHF. CDR3 nucleotide sequence: TGTGCCAGCAGTTACTCGTTTAGGGGTGGCTCACCCCTCCACTTT.

CDR3 bases: TGCAGTGCTCTCGGCGGGGGATCCTACAATGAGCAGTTCTTC. Its protein is CSALGGGSYNEQFF. The J gene is TRBJ2-1, the V gene TRBV20-1; 7 positions match TRBD2. The V gene's germline CDR1 is DFQATT and CDR2 SNEGSKA (reference sequence). The junction had 5 bases not matched to a gene; V was cut back by 5 bases and J by 1 base. The CDR3 contains 14 residues.

This clonotype came up many times. The chain uses TRBV20-1 and TRBJ1-5; D unclear. The V end lost 2 bases, the J end lost 6 bases, and 14 bases lay between the germline ends. This CDR3 spans 14 amino acids. The germline V gene encodes CDR1 DFQATT and CDR2 SNEGSKA (reference sequence). CDR3 coding DNA: TGCAGTGCTAGACGTCACGGGGAGATTCAGCCCCAGCATTTT. Translation gives CSARRHGEIQPQHF.

The J gene is TRBJ2-1, the V gene TRBV12-3 or TRBV12-4; a weak D match, TRBD1 (5 bases). The CDR3 has 13 amino acids. V dropped 11 bases and J dropped 6 bases, with 17 bases sitting between them. The DNA of the CDR3 is TGTGCCTCTATACAGGCCCTTTTCAATGAGCAGTTCTTC. It codes for CASIQALFNEQFF.

V gene TRBV12-5 combines with J gene TRBJ1-1; D uncertain. The CDR3 loop spans 11 amino acids. CDR1 LGHNT and CDR2 FRNRAP come from the germline V gene. Trimming cost V 0 bases and J 8 bases, with 4 bases left between them. CDR3 DNA sequence: TGTGCTAGTGGTTTGGTCCGGGAAGCTTTCTTT. This sequence encodes CASGLVREAFF.

CDR3 in DNA: TGCGCCAGCAGCCCAGGGACCGATTTCAGCACAGATACGCAGTATTTT. Protein: CASSPGTDFSTDTQYF. The rearrangement joins TRBV5-1 to TRBJ2-3; D could derive from TRBD1 or TRBD2 (5 bases each). Between the trimmed V and J ends, which lost 4 bases and 0 bases, there was a span of 15 bases. This CDR3 spans 16 amino acids. Germline V CDR1 and CDR2: SGHRS, YFSETQ.

This rearrangement joins TRBV20-1 to TRBJ2-1, with TRBD2 identical over 7 bases. J was trimmed by 0 bases and V by 3 bases; bases with no gene match: 5. CDR1 and CDR2 (germline): DFQATT, SNEGSKA (reference sequence). The CDR3 has 15 residues. The CDR3, as DNA: TGCAGTGCTAGTCGGACTAGTTACTCCTACAATGAGCAGTTCTTC. Amino acids: CSASRTSYSYNEQFF.

This sequence joins TRBV12-3 or TRBV12-4 and TRBJ1-2; TRBD1 is a possible D gene (6 bases). The CDR3 contains 14 residues. V lost 3 bases to trimming and J lost 7 bases, with 15 bases between them. DNA of the CDR3: TGTGCCAGCAGTTTCTTGCAGGGGAATGGTGGCTACACCTTC. Residues: CASSFLQGNGGYTF.

The chain joins TRBV7-9 to TRBJ2-5; the D gene is possibly TRBD1 (6 bases). Trimming left V 5 bases short and J 3 bases short, with 13 bases between. This CDR3 contains 14 residues. Germline CDR1 reads SEHNR; CDR2 reads FQNEAQ (reference sequence). DNA of the CDR3: TGTGCCAGCAGCCCCCAGGGGCCCAAAGAGACCCAGTACTTC. It translates to CASSPQGPKETQYF. Variable domain in full (rest from reference TRBV7-9 and TRBJ2-5): DTGVSQNPRHKITKRGQNVTFRCDPISEHNRLYWYRQTLGQGPEFLTYFQNEAQLEKSRLLSDRFSAERPKGSFSTLEIQRTEQGDSAMYLCASSPQGPKETQYFGPGTRLLVL.

The chain employs TRBV20-1 and TRBJ2-7; D uncertain. Germline CDR1 DFQATT, CDR2 SNEGSKA (reference sequence). The ends were cut back, 1 base at V and 2 bases at J, with 12 bases in the middle. CDR3 length: 14 residues. CDR3 in amino acids: CSARASTGPYEQYF. In DNA form, the CDR3 reads TGCAGTGCTAGAGCCTCCACGGGCCCCTACGAGCAGTACTTC.

This clonotype was seen many times. The rearrangement uses TRBV4-2 and TRBJ2-5; TRBD2 matches 7 bases. Per the germline V gene, CDR1 is LGHNA and CDR2 is YNFKEQ. V gave up 1 base and J gave up 2 bases; unmatched junction bases: 4. The CDR3 is 15 residues long. The CDR3 DNA sequence: TGTGCCAGCAGCCAAGGGGCTAGCGGACAAGAGACCCAGTACTTC. This gives the protein CASSQGASGQETQYF.

This chain connects TRBV15 to TRBJ1-6, with D maybe TRBD1 (5 bases). This CDR3 is 19 amino acids long. The ends were cut back, 4 bases at V and 4 bases at J, with 23 bases in the middle. CDR1 LNHNV and CDR2 YYDKDF come from the germline V gene (reference sequence). The CDR3 reads CATSINGPPDGGYNSPLHF. In DNA form, the CDR3 reads TGTGCCACCAGCATAAACGGACCTCCCGATGGGGGTTATAATTCACCCCTCCACTTT.

This sequence joins TRBV12-5 and TRBJ2-3, with D possibly matching TRBD2 (5 bases). The CDR3 spans 13 residues. Germline V gene sequence: CDR1 LGHNT, CDR2 FRNRAP. Deletions cut 6 bases from V and 5 bases from J, with 12 bases between. The CDR3 protein is CASGPSGGDTQYF. The CDR3 DNA reads as TGTGCTAGTGGCCCAAGCGGAGGAGATACGCAGTATTTT.

Remarks on this clonotype: A clone one base away is much larger, so this may be a read error. This rearrangement joins TRBV6-5 to TRBJ1-4; D call uncertain. Looked up from germline, CDR1 is MNHEY and CDR2 is SVGAGI. The CDR3 contains 12 residues. With 1 base removed from V and 8 bases from J, the gap between germline ends came to 5 bases. The CDR3 reads CASSYLGEKLFF. CDR3 in DNA: TGTGCCAGCAGTTACTTGGGGGAAAAACTGTTTTTT.

This clonotype was counted only a few times. The V gene is TRBV7-2, the J gene TRBJ2-1, with 11 bases fitting TRBD2. J was trimmed by 6 bases and V by 6 bases; bases with no gene match: 7. Germline V gene lookup returns CDR1 SGHTA and CDR2 FQGNSA. The CDR3 consists of 15 residues. The CDR3 DNA follows: TGTGCCAGCAGGCCTACTAGCGGGAGCGGCAATGAGCAGTTCTTC. The encoded protein is CASRPTSGSGNEQFF.

In its sample, this clonotype was seen a few times. The chain employs TRBV7-2 and TRBJ2-6; D not resolved. In germline, CDR1 is SGHTA, CDR2 FQGNSA. The CDR3 runs 16 residues. The V and J ends lost 4 bases and 0 bases respectively, with 10 bases between them. The CDR3 is CASSSGPASGANVLTF. As DNA, the CDR3 is TGTGCCAGCAGCTCCGGACCCGCCTCTGGGGCCAACGTCCTGACTTTC.

This clonotype was seen more than once but under ten times. CDR3 region: CATSDASGKGTQYF. CDR3 coding DNA: TGTGCCACCAGTGATGCTAGCGGGAAGGGTACGCAGTATTTT. The chain links TRBV24-1 to TRBJ2-3; 9 nucleotides line up with TRBD2. V dropped 3 bases and J dropped 8; count of bases not matched to a gene: 5. The CDR3 runs to 14 residues. Germline values: CDR1 KGHDR, CDR2 SFDVKD.

The chain has TRBV11-2 and TRBJ2-4; 7 bases map to TRBD1. The V gene end was trimmed by 5 bases and the J gene end by 4 bases; junction bases not matched to a gene: 8. This CDR3 region has 15 residues. The germline V gene encodes CDR1 SGHAT and CDR2 FQNNGV. In nucleotides, the CDR3 is TGTGCCAGCAGCCCCGAAGGGACAGTTAAAAACATTCAGTACTTC. Residues: CASSPEGTVKNIQYF.

This clonotype was seen a handful of times. The chain is built from TRBV7-9 and TRBJ1-1; D gene unclear. Trimming removed 5 bases at V and 3 bases at J, with 16 bases between. The germline V gene encodes CDR1 SEHNR and CDR2 FQNEAQ (reference sequence). This CDR3 is 15 amino acids long. CDR3 sequence reads: CASSRASSGDTEAFF. The CDR3, as DNA: TGTGCCAGCAGCCGGGCCTCCTCTGGGGACACTGAAGCTTTCTTT.